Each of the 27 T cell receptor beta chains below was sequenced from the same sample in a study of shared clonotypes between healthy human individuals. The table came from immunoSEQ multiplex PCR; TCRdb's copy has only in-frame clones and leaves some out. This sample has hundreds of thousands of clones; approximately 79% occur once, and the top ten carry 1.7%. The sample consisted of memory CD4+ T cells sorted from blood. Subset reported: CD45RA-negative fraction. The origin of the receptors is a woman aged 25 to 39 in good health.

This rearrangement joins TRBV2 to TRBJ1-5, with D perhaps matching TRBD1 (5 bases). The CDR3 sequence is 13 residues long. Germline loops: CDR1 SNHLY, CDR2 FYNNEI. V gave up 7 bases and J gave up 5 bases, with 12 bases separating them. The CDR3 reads CASKGTAYQPQHF. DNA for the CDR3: TGTGCCAGCAAAGGGACCGCGTATCAGCCCCAGCATTTT.

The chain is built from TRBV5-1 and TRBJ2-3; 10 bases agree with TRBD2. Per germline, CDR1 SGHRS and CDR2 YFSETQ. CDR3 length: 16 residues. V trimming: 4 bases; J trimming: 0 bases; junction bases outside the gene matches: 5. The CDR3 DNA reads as TGCGCCAGCAGCCAGAGCGGGAGGGCCAGCACAGATACGCAGTATTTT. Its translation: CASSQSGRASTDTQYF. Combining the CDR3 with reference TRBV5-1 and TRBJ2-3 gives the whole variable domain KAGVTQTPRYLIKTRGQQVTLSCSPISGHRSVSWYQQTPGQGLQFLFEYFSETQRNKGNFPGRFSGRQFSNSRSEMNVSTLELGDSALYLCASSQSGRASTDTQYFGPGTRLTVL.

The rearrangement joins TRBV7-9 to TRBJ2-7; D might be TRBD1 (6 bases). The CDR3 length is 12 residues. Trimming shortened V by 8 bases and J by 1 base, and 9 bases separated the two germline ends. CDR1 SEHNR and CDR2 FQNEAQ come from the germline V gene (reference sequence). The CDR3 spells CASRDTSYEQYF. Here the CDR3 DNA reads TGTGCCAGCCGGGACACGTCCTACGAGCAGTACTTC.

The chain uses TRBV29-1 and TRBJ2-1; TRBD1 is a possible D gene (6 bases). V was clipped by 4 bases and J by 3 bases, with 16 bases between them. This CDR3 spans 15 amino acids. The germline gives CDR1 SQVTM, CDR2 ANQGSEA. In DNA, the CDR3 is TGCAGCGTTGGTTTCCCGGGACACAACTACAATGAGCAGTTCTTC. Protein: CSVGFPGHNYNEQFF.

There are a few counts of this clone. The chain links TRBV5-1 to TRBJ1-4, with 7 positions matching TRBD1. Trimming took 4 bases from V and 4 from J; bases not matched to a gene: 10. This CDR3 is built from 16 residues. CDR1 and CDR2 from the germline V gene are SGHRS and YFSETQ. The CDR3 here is CASSRTGTVNNEKLFF. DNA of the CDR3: TGCGCCAGCAGCCGGACCGGGACAGTCAATAATGAAAAACTGTTTTTT. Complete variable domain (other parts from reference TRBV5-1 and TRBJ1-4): KAGVTQTPRYLIKTRGQQVTLSCSPISGHRSVSWYQQTPGQGLQFLFEYFSETQRNKGNFPGRFSGRQFSNSRSEMNVSTLELGDSALYLCASSRTGTVNNEKLFFGSGTQLSVL.

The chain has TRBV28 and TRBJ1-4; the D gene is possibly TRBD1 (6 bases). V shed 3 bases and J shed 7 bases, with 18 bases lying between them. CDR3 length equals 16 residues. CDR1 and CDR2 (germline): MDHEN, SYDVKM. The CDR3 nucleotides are TGTGCCAGCAGTTTTATGGAACAGGGAAGTCGTGAAAAACTGTTTTTT. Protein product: CASSFMEQGSREKLFF.

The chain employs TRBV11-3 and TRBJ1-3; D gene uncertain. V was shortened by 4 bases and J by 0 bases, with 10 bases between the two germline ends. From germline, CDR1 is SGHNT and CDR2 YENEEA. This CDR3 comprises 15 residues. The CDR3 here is CASSSGQSSGNTIYF. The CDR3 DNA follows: TGTGCCAGCAGCTCCGGCCAGAGCTCTGGAAACACCATATATTTT.

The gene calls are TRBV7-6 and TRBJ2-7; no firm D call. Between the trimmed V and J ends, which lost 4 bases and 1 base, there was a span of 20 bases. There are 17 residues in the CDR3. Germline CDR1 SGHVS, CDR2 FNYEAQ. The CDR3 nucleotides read TGTGCCAGCAGCTCAATAGTCGGGCGGAAGTCATCCTACGAGCAGTACTTC. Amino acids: CASSSIVGRKSSYEQYF.

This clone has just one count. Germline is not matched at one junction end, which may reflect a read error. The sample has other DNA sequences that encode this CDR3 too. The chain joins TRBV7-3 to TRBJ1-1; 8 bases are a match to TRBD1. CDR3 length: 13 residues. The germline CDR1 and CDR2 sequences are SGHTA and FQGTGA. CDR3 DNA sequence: TGTGCCAGCAGTTTAACAGGGGGCACTGAAGCTTTCTTT. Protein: CASSLTGGTEAFF.

The chain's CDR3 is CASSGLAYTGELFF. The CDR3 nucleotides read TGCGCCAGCAGCGGACTAGCGTACACCGGGGAGCTGTTTTTT. This sequence joins TRBV4-1 and TRBJ2-2; 9 positions match TRBD2. The CDR3 has 14 amino acids. The trim removed 5 bases at V and 3 bases at J, leaving 1 base unmatched. Germline V CDR1 and CDR2: MGHRA, YSYEKL.

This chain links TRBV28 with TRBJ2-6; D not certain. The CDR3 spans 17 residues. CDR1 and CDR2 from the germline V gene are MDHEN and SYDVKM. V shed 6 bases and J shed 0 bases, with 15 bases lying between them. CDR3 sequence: CASSPGWPNSGANVLTF. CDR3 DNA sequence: TGTGCCAGCAGCCCCGGGTGGCCGAACTCTGGGGCCAACGTCCTGACTTTC. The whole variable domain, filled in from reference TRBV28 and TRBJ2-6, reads DVKVTQSSRYLVKRTGEKVFLECVQDMDHENMFWYRQDPGLGLRLIYFSYDVKMKEKGDIPEGYSVSREKKERFSLILESASTNQTSMYLCASSPGWPNSGANVLTFGAGSRLTVL.

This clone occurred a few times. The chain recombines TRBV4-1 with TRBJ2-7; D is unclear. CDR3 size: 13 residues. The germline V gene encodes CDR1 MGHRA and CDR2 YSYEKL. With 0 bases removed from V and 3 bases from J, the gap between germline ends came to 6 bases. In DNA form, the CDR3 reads TGCGCCAGCAGCCAAGAGTTCTACTACGAGCAGTACTTC. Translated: CASSQEFYYEQYF.

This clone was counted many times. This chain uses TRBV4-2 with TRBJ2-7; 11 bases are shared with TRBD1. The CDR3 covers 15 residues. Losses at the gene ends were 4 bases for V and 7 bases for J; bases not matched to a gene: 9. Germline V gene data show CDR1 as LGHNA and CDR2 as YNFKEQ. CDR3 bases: TGTGCCAGCAGCCGGATACCGGGACAGGGGGGGGAGCAGTACTTC. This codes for CASSRIPGQGGEQYF.

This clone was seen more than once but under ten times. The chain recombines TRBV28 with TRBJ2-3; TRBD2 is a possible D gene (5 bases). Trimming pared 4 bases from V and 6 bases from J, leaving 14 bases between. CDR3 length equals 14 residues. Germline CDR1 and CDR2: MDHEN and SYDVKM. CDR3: CASSSLLGSDTQYF. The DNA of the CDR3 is TGTGCCAGCAGTTCCCTACTAGGGTCGGATACGCAGTATTTT.

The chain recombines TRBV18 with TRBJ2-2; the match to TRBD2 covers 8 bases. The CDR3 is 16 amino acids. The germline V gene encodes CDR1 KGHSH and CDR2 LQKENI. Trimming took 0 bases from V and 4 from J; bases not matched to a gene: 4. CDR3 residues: CASSPPSGKTTGELFF. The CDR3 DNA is TGTGCCAGCTCACCACCTAGCGGGAAGACCACCGGGGAGCTGTTTTTT.

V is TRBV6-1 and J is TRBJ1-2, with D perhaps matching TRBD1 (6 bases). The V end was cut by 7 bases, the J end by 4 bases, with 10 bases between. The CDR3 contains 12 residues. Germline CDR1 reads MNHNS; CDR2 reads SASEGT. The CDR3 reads CASNIGGYGYTF. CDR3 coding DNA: TGTGCCAGCAATATAGGGGGCTATGGCTACACCTTC.

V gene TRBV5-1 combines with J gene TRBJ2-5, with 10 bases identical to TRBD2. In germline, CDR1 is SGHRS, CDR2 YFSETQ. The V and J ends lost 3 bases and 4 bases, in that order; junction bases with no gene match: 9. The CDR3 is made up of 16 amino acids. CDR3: CASSSTSGAGGETQYF. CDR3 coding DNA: TGCGCCAGCAGCTCAACTAGCGGGGCGGGGGGAGAGACCCAGTACTTC.

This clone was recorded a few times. CDR3 residues: CASSIEGQEVQPQHF. The CDR3 DNA follows: TGTGCCAGCAGTATCGAGGGACAGGAAGTTCAGCCCCAGCATTTT. The rearrangement uses TRBV28 and TRBJ1-5; 8 nucleotides align to TRBD1. The CDR3 runs 15 residues. Germline CDR1 and CDR2: MDHEN and SYDVKM. With 5 bases clipped from V and 6 bases from J, the junction kept 9 bases outside the gene matches.

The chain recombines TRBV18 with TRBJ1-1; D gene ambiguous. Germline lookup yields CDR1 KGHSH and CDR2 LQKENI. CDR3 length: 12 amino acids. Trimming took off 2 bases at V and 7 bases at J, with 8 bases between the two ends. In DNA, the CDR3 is TGTGCCAGCTCACCAAGGAGAGGTGAAGCTTTCTTT. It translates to CASSPRRGEAFF.

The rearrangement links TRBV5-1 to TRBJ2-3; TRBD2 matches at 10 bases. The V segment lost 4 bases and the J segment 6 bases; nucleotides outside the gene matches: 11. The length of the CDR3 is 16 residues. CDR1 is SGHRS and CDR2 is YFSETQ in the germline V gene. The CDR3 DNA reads TGCGCCAGCAGCGAAGGGACTAGCGAACTGAGCGATACGCAGTATTTT. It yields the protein CASSEGTSELSDTQYF.

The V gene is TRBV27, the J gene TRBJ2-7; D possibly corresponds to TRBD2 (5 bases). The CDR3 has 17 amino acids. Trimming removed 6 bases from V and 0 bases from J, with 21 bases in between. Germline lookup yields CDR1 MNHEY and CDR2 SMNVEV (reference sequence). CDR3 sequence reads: CASSPIRTYEGSYEQYF. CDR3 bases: TGTGCCAGCAGCCCAATACGGACGTACGAGGGCTCCTACGAGCAGTACTTC.

CDR3 nucleotides: TGTGCCAGCAGCGTAGTAGCGGGAGCGGGCTACGAGCAGTACTTC. Protein sequence: CASSVVAGAGYEQYF. V is TRBV9 and J is TRBJ2-7, with 9 positions matching TRBD2. J gave up 3 bases and V 0 bases, and 4 bases lay outside the gene matches. Looked up from germline, CDR1 is SGDLS and CDR2 is YYNGEE. This CDR3 region has 15 residues.

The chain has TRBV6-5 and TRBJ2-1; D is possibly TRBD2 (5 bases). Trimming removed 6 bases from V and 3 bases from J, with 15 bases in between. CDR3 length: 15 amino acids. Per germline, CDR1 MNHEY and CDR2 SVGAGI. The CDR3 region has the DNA TGTGCCAGCAGCGGAGGCCTAGGCGGCTACAATGAGCAGTTCTTC. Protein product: CASSGGLGGYNEQFF.

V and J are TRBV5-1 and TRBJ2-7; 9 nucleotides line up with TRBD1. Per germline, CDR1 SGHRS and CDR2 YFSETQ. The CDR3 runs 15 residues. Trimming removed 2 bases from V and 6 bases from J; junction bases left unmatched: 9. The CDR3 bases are TGCGCCAGCAGCTTCGGTCCGGACAGGGGACGCGAGCAGTACTTC. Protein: CASSFGPDRGREQYF.

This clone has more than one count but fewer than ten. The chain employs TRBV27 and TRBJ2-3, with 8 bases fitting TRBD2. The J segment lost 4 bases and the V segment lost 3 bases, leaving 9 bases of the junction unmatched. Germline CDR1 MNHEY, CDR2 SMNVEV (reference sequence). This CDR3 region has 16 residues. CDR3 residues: CASSLRTSGPPDTQYF. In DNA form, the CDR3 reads TGTGCCAGCAGTTTGCGTACTAGCGGTCCCCCAGATACGCAGTATTTT.

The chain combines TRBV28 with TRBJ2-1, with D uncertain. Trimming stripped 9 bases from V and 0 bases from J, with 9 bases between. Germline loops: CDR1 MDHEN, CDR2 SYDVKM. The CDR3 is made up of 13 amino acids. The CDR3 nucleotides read TGTGCCAGTACATTAGGCTCCTACAATGAGCAGTTCTTC. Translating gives CASTLGSYNEQFF.

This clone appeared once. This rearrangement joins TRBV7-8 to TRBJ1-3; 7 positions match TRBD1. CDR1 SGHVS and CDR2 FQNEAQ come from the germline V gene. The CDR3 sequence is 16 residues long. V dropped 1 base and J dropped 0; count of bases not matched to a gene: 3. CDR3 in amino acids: CASSLVGGNSGNTIYF. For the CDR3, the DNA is TGTGCCAGCAGCTTAGTAGGGGGCAACTCTGGAAACACCATATATTTT.